A selection of T cell receptor beta chains follows, all from one sample in a study of cytomegalovirus exposure and HLA in healthy donors. The assay was immunoSEQ multiplex PCR, and TCRdb's table has in-frame clones only and misses some. The data show about 190,000 clones, roughly 80% seen once. Sequencing was done on a sample of PBMCs. Source of these receptors: a man aged 35 to 55 in good health and CMV-seropositive. CDR3s include the opening cysteine and the closing phenylalanine or tryptophan. D genes are given only for firm matches. The listing skips clone size in some rows; elsewhere it reads once, few, many or a size class.

j_gene	abundance	v_gene	d_gene	CDR3aa	CDR3nt
TRBJ2-1	.	TRBV6-5	.	CASGHKTSYNEQFF	TGTGCCAGCGGTCATAAGACAAGCTACAATGAGCAGTTCTTC
TRBJ1-4	.	TRBV7-9	TRBD1	CASSSAKRQGLGEKLFF	TGTGCCAGCAGCTCCGCCAAGCGACAGGGGTTGGGGGAAAAACTGTTTTTT
TRBJ1-2	.	TRBV30	.	CAWSVFLNYGYTF	TGTGCCTGGAGTGTGTTTTTAAACTATGGCTACACCTTC
TRBJ2-7	few	TRBV28	TRBD1	CASSLDRGGEQYF	TGTGCCAGCAGTCTGGACAGGGGGGGCGAGCAGTACTTC
TRBJ2-2	.	TRBV19	TRBD1	CASNRDRGNGELFF	TGTGCCAGTAATAGGGACAGGGGCAACGGGGAGCTGTTTTTT
TRBJ2-7	.	TRBV5-1	.	CASSLVNSGSYEQYF	TGCGCCAGCAGCTTGGTGAATAGCGGCAGCTACGAGCAGTACTTC
TRBJ2-7	once	TRBV19	.	CASSNQAGVVYEQYF	TGTGCCAGTAGTAACCAGGCCGGGGTGGTCTACGAGCAGTACTTC
TRBJ1-1	few	TRBV9	.	CASSPQDTEAFF	TGTGCCAGCAGCCCCCAGGACACTGAAGCTTTCTTT
TRBJ2-7	.	TRBV7-6	TRBD1	CASSLVAGGQGRSEQYF	TGTGCCAGCAGCTTAGTGGCAGGGGGCCAGGGGAGGTCCGAGCAGTACTTC
TRBJ2-7	.	TRBV4-2	.	CASSQDHRGYEQYF	TGTGCCAGCAGCCAAGATCATCGGGGGTACGAGCAGTACTTC
TRBJ2-4	.	TRBV7-8	.	CASSFGEIAKNIQYF	TGTGCCAGCAGCTTTGGGGAGATAGCCAAAAACATTCAGTACTTC
TRBJ2-1	.	TRBV10-3	.	CAISETGQDNEQFF	TGTGCCATCAGTGAGACAGGGCAAGACAATGAGCAGTTCTTC
TRBJ2-7	.	TRBV28	TRBD1	CASSSSGTALEQYF	TGTGCCAGCAGTTCCTCTGGGACAGCCTTGGAGCAGTACTTC
TRBJ2-7	once	TRBV30	TRBD1	CAWTTGQGEWSYEQYF	TGTGCCTGGACCACGGGACAGGGTGAGTGGTCCTACGAGCAGTACTTC
TRBJ2-7	.	TRBV11-2	.	CASSLASAGEYEQYF	TGTGCCAGCAGCTTAGCGTCGGCAGGGGAATACGAGCAGTACTTC
TRBJ2-1	few	TRBV5-1	TRBD1	CASSSTGGSVNEQFF	TGCGCCAGCAGCTCTACAGGGGGCTCGGTCAATGAGCAGTTCTTC
TRBJ2-5	.	TRBV2	.	CASIGTSQETQYF	TGTGCCAGCATCGGGACTTCTCAAGAGACCCAGTACTTC
TRBJ2-3	.	TRBV7-6	TRBD2	CASSLVSLAGGTDTQYF	TGTGCCAGCAGCTTAGTGTCCCTAGCGGGAGGCACAGATACGCAGTATTTT
TRBJ1-5	.	TRBV6-1	TRBD1	CASRGTVNQPQHF	TGTGCCAGCAGGGGGACAGTTAATCAGCCCCAGCATTTT
TRBJ2-5	.	TRBV7-9	.	CASSLSGVEETQYF	TGTGCCAGCAGCTTATCCGGGGTGGAAGAGACCCAGTACTTC
TRBJ2-7	.	TRBV4-1	.	CASSQAAGYEQYF	TGCGCCAGCAGCCAAGCGGCCGGGTACGAGCAGTACTTC
TRBJ2-5	.	TRBV4-1	TRBD2	CASSQDPQRGGGETQYF	TGCGCCAGCAGCCAAGATCCCCAGCGGGGGGGCGGGGAGACCCAGTACTTC
TRBJ2-3	.	TRBV12-5	.	CASGLVAGVGDTQYF	TGTGCTAGTGGTTTGGTAGCAGGGGTCGGAGATACGCAGTATTTT
TRBJ1-4	.	TRBV19	TRBD1	CASSPWDRSNEKLFF	TGTGCCAGTAGCCCCTGGGACAGGAGTAATGAAAAACTGTTTTTT
TRBJ1-3	.	TRBV5-1	TRBD1	CASSLGTGGNTIYF	TGCGCCAGCAGCCTAGGGACAGGGGGAAACACCATATATTTT
TRBJ2-7	.	TRBV11-2	.	CASSSLTVIEQYF	TGTGCCAGCAGCTCTCTTACAGTCATTGAGCAGTACTTC
TRBJ2-7	.	TRBV4-3	.	CASSQGVFSYEQYF	TGCGCCAGCAGCCAAGGTGTCTTCTCCTACGAGCAGTACTTC
TRBJ1-5	.	TRBV10-3	TRBD1	CAISGQGGGEAQHF	TGTGCCATCAGTGGACAGGGCGGTGGTGAGGCCCAGCATTTT
TRBJ2-1	.	TRBV5-1	TRBD2	CASRTSGVNEQFF	TGCGCCAGCCGGACTAGCGGGGTCAATGAGCAGTTCTTC
TRBJ2-7	once	TRBV6-5	TRBD1	CASRDVQGAWREQYF	TGTGCCAGCAGGGATGTACAGGGGGCTTGGCGCGAGCAGTACTTC
TRBJ1-6	.	TRBV28	.	CASSLGRAYNSPLHF	TGTGCCAGCAGTTTGGGCAGGGCATATAATTCACCCCTCCACTTT
TRBJ2-7	.	TRBV10-3	TRBD1	CAIIGLTGGTYEQYF	TGTGCCATCATCGGATTGACAGGGGGGACCTACGAGCAGTACTTC
TRBJ2-2	.	TRBV4-1	TRBD1	CASSHMTGGVTGELFF	TGCGCCAGCAGCCATATGACAGGGGGAGTAACCGGGGAGCTGTTTTTT
TRBJ2-7	.	TRBV19	.	CASSMEGRNYEQYF	TGTGCCAGTAGTATGGAGGGCCGGAACTACGAGCAGTACTTC
TRBJ2-3	.	TRBV2	TRBD2	CASRETSGGSTDTQYF	TGTGCCAGCAGGGAGACTAGCGGGGGGAGCACAGATACGCAGTATTTT
TRBJ2-1	.	TRBV5-1	.	CASSLTGRTYNEQFF	TGCGCCAGCAGCTTGACAGGGCGGACCTACAATGAGCAGTTCTTC
TRBJ2-2	.	TRBV5-1	TRBD1	CASSLRSGTGSGELFF	TGCGCCAGCAGCCTCCGCTCCGGGACAGGATCCGGGGAGCTGTTTTTT
TRBJ2-1	.	TRBV5-1	TRBD1	CASRWGQRYNEQFF	TGCGCCAGCCGTTGGGGACAGCGATACAATGAGCAGTTCTTC
TRBJ2-3	.	TRBV7-8	TRBD2	CASSLVASGVDTQYF	TGTGCCAGCAGCTTGGTCGCTAGCGGGGTGGATACGCAGTATTTT
TRBJ1-2	.	TRBV27	TRBD1	CASSLSGRGLSGYTF	TGTGCCAGCAGTTTATCCGGCAGGGGGCTTTCCGGCTACACCTTC